These 20 T cell receptor beta chains were all obtained from the same sample, sequenced in a study of CD8 T cells in ankylosing spondylitis. Each CDR3 protein gets one entry after TCRdb re-called the 5' RACE reads with MiXCR. The table shows fewer than 200,000 distinct CDR3 sequences, with roughly 10% occurring only once. Sequencing was carried out using blood, either unsorted or a sorted T cell fraction (not recorded which). Receptors were obtained from a female donor with ankylosing spondylitis or in good health (not recorded which).

In this sample, this clonotype turned up a few times. The chain has TRBV9 and TRBJ2-1; D unclear. The CDR3 sequence is 16 residues long. CDR1 is SGDLS, CDR2 YYNGEE, per germline. Trimming left V 0 bases short and J 5 bases short, with 15 bases between. The CDR3 region has the DNA TGTGCCAGCAGCGTAGTAGGGCGGAGCAGCAACAATGAGCAGTTCTTC. It codes for CASSVVGRSSNNEQFF.

This clonotype has more than one count but fewer than ten. The gene calls are TRBV7-2 and TRBJ2-7; 8 bases are a match to TRBD1. CDR1 SGHTA and CDR2 FQGNSA come from the germline V gene. V gave up 6 bases and J gave up 4 bases; unmatched junction bases: 11. The CDR3 runs 15 residues. The CDR3 region is CASRETGVGYYEQYF. The CDR3, as DNA: TGTGCCAGCAGAGAGACAGGGGTAGGCTATTACGAGCAGTACTTC.

The chain employs TRBV9 and TRBJ2-1, with D perhaps matching TRBD1 (7 bases). V was pared by 3 bases and J by 3 bases, with 19 bases between. The germline CDR1 and CDR2 sequences are SGDLS and YYNGEE. The CDR3 totals 17 residues. CDR3 residues: CASSAAGGTENYNEQFF. In DNA, the CDR3 is TGTGCCAGCAGCGCGGCCGGAGGGACAGAGAACTACAATGAGCAGTTCTTC.

There are many counts of this clonotype. The chain carries TRBV6-1 and TRBJ2-7; 9 positions agree with TRBD2. CDR3 length equals 14 residues. V was pared by 7 bases and J by 3 bases, with 7 bases of the junction left unmatched. Germline V CDR1 and CDR2: MNHNS, SASEGT. DNA of the CDR3: TGTGCCAGCACCTCACTAGCGGGTTTCTACGAGCAGTACTTC. Translating it yields CASTSLAGFYEQYF.

The V and J genes are TRBV18 and TRBJ2-3; 8 positions agree with TRBD2. Germline CDR1 KGHSH, CDR2 LQKENI. The ends lost 0 bases at V and 4 bases at J; junction bases unmatched: 3. The CDR3 has 15 amino acids. The CDR3: CASSPPERGSDTQYF. CDR3 DNA sequence: TGTGCCAGCTCACCACCGGAGCGGGGGTCAGATACGCAGTATTTT.

This clonotype was seen a few times. V and J are TRBV13 and TRBJ2-7; D may be TRBD1 or TRBD2 (5 bases each). Germline V lookup: CDR1 PRHDT, CDR2 FYEKMQ (reference sequence). CDR3 length: 14 residues. The V end was cut by 6 bases, the J end by 2 bases, with 14 bases between. CDR3 bases: TGTGCCAGCAGGGCCCGGGGCGGAACCTACGAGCAGTACTTC. Protein product: CASRARGGTYEQYF. The full variable domain, in which reference TRBV13 and TRBJ2-7 provide the parts outside the CDR3, is AAGVIQSPRHLIKEKRETATLKCYPIPRHDTVYWYQQGPGQDPQFLISFYEKMQSDKGSIPDRFSAQQFSDYHSELNMSSLELGDSALYFCASRARGGTYEQYFGPGTRLTVT.

J is TRBJ2-1 and V is TRBV27; D may be TRBD2 (6 bases). V lost 7 bases, J lost 13 bases, and 14 bases lay in between. Germline values: CDR1 MNHEY, CDR2 SMNVEV (reference sequence). The CDR3 runs 11 residues. The CDR3 bases are TGTGCCAGCACCCTGGGGGGAGTCCAGTTCTTC. Translated, it gives CASTLGGVQFF.

This clonotype appeared many times. The chain uses TRBV12-5 and TRBJ2-7; 7 bases agree with TRBD1. There are 14 residues in the CDR3. Losses at the gene ends were 1 base for V and 3 bases for J; bases not matched to a gene: 3. Germline V gene lookup returns CDR1 LGHNT and CDR2 FRNRAP. The CDR3 here is CASGLGGQSYEQYF. The DNA of the CDR3 is TGTGCTAGTGGTTTGGGGGGACAGAGCTACGAGCAGTACTTC.

The chain couples TRBV7-9 to TRBJ2-1; 8 bases fit TRBD2. With 0 bases clipped from V and 8 bases from J, the junction kept 9 bases outside the gene matches. The germline V gene has CDR1 SEHNR and CDR2 FQNEAQ (reference sequence). This CDR3 is 16 amino acids long. For the CDR3, the DNA is TGTGCCAGCAGCTTAGCTGGGACTAGGTCTTCTTATGAGCAGTTCTTC. Protein product: CASSLAGTRSSYEQFF.

This clonotype was observed a handful of times. The rearrangement uses TRBV9 and TRBJ2-2; 10 positions match TRBD2. The CDR3 contains 17 residues. Germline V gene data show CDR1 as SGDLS and CDR2 as YYNGEE. V lost 2 bases and J lost 3; bases outside the gene matches: 7. CDR3 in DNA: TGTGCCAGCAGCGTCCCCACTAGCGGGAAGGACACCGGGGAGCTGTTTTTT. Translation gives CASSVPTSGKDTGELFF.

This clonotype was seen only a few times. The chain has TRBV15 and TRBJ2-1; D possibly corresponds to TRBD1 (5 bases). CDR3 length: 11 amino acids. Germline V lookup: CDR1 LNHNV, CDR2 YYDKDF (reference sequence). Trimming took 6 bases from V and 9 from J, leaving 9 bases between them. The CDR3 DNA follows: TGTGCCACCAGGCTAGGGGCTGAGCAGTTCTTC. It is translated as CATRLGAEQFF.

Many counts were recorded for this clonotype. The rearrangement uses TRBV12-3 or TRBV12-4 and TRBJ2-5; D unresolved. V was clipped by 7 bases and J by 2 bases, with 11 bases between them. This CDR3 comprises 13 residues. CDR3 sequence reads: CASTPGLQETQYF. The DNA for the CDR3 is TGTGCCAGCACCCCTGGGTTACAAGAGACCCAGTACTTC.

In this sample, this clonotype turned up a few times. The rearrangement joins TRBV20-1 to TRBJ2-7, with TRBD1 as a possible D gene (5 bases). The V gene's germline CDR1 is DFQATT and CDR2 SNEGSKA (reference sequence). V lost 0 bases to trimming and J lost 4 bases, with 10 bases between them. The CDR3 spans 13 residues. In DNA, the CDR3 is TGCAGTGCTAGAGACAGGGTAAGGTACGAGCAGTACTTC. Translation: CSARDRVRYEQYF.

This clonotype was counted many times. The CDR3 spells CASSQQTSGRPFGDEQFF. DNA of the CDR3: TGTGCCAGCAGCCAGCAGACTAGCGGGAGACCCTTTGGGGATGAGCAGTTCTTC. The chain couples TRBV11-1 to TRBJ2-1, with 12 bases fitting TRBD2. Germline trimming cut 5 bases from V and 8 bases from J; bases unmatched to any gene: 16. CDR3 length: 18 residues. Germline V gene data show CDR1 as SGHAT and CDR2 as FQDESV (reference sequence).

This clonotype was seen ten or more times. J is TRBJ2-1 and V is TRBV7-9; the D call may be TRBD1 or TRBD2 (5 bases each). Trimming removed 1 base at V and 9 bases at J, with 13 bases between. The germline V gene has CDR1 SEHNR and CDR2 FQNEAQ (reference sequence). The CDR3 is 14 amino acids. CDR3 in DNA: TGTGCCAGCAGCTTAGGTGGGGGATATAGTGAGCAGTTCTTC. It yields the protein CASSLGGGYSEQFF. Looking up the rest from reference TRBV7-9 and TRBJ2-1 gives the full variable domain: DTGVSQNPRHKITKRGQNVTFRCDPISEHNRLYWYRQTLGQGPEFLTYFQNEAQLEKSRLLSDRFSAERPKGSFSTLEIQRTEQGDSAMYLCASSLGGGYSEQFFGPGTRLTVL.

This clonotype was picked up a small number of times. This chain uses TRBV20-1 with TRBJ2-5; maybe TRBD2 (6 bases). Trimming took off 4 bases at V and 4 bases at J, with 10 bases between the two ends. This CDR3 has 12 residues. The germline V gene has CDR1 DFQATT and CDR2 SNEGSKA (reference sequence). The CDR3 bases are TGCAGTGCTACTCTGGGGGGAGAGACCCAGTACTTC. Translation: CSATLGGETQYF.

There are a few counts of this clonotype. This sequence joins TRBV28 and TRBJ2-2, with 10 bases identical to TRBD1. Germline values: CDR1 MDHEN, CDR2 SYDVKM. The CDR3 covers 15 residues. J lost 6 bases, V lost 3 bases, and 4 bases had no gene match. CDR3 DNA sequence: TGTGCCAGCAGTTTGTCCGGGACAGGGGCCGGGGAGCTGTTTTTT. Translation gives CASSLSGTGAGELFF. Filled out from reference TRBV28 and TRBJ2-2, the complete variable domain reads DVKVTQSSRYLVKRTGEKVFLECVQDMDHENMFWYRQDPGLGLRLIYFSYDVKMKEKGDIPEGYSVSREKKERFSLILESASTNQTSMYLCASSLSGTGAGELFFGEGSRLTVL.

This clonotype was seen at least ten times. The CDR3 DNA sequence: TGTGCCAGCAGTTTAATGAGCGGGAGGGGGATTTACAATGAGCAGTTCTTC. Amino acids: CASSLMSGRGIYNEQFF. J is TRBJ2-1 and V is TRBV28; 10 nucleotides match TRBD2. This CDR3 region has 17 residues. Per germline, CDR1 MDHEN and CDR2 SYDVKM. Trimming took 2 bases from V and 4 from J; bases not matched to a gene: 8.

This clonotype has just a few counts. CDR3 bases: TGCGCCAGCAGCATCCAGACAGGGCTGAACACTGAAGCTTTCTTT. Its translation: CASSIQTGLNTEAFF. J is TRBJ1-1 and V is TRBV5-1, with TRBD1 matching over 7 bases. Germline V gene data show CDR1 as SGHRS and CDR2 as YFSETQ. Trimming took 4 bases from V and 0 from J; bases not matched to a gene: 6. This CDR3 has 15 amino acids. Full variable domain (remainder filled in from reference TRBV5-1 and TRBJ1-1): KAGVTQTPRYLIKTRGQQVTLSCSPISGHRSVSWYQQTPGQGLQFLFEYFSETQRNKGNFPGRFSGRQFSNSRSEMNVSTLELGDSALYLCASSIQTGLNTEAFFGQGTRLTVV.

V and J are TRBV3-1 and TRBJ2-7; D unclear. CDR3 length equals 14 residues. V lost 0 bases and J 2 bases, leaving 8 bases between the germline ends. From germline, CDR1 is LGHDT and CDR2 YNNKEL (reference sequence). The CDR3 bases are TGTGCCAGCAGCCAAGAGAACTACCCCTACGAGCAGTACTTC. Residues: CASSQENYPYEQYF.